A single sample is the source of the 26 T cell receptor beta chains below, sequenced in a study of blood T cells in healthy people across ages. A second PCR of 7 to 11 cycles used a sample-barcoded 5' primer and a J-beta primer mix. TCRdb fed the 5' RACE reads into MiXCR, producing one record per CDR3 protein. The data show over 550,000 distinct CDR3 sequences, with about 30% seen just once and approximately 15% held by the top ten. The sequenced material came from blood. Source of these receptors: a woman aged 80 or over in good health.

This chain connects TRBV27 to TRBJ2-2; 11 nucleotides match TRBD2. CDR1 MNHEY and CDR2 SMNVEV come from the germline V gene (reference sequence). V was pared by 10 bases and J by 3 bases, with 4 bases of the junction left unmatched. CDR3 size: 14 residues. In nucleotides, the CDR3 is TGTGCCACCCGGGGACTAGCGGACACCGGGGAGCTGTTTTTT. It specifies CATRGLADTGELFF.

Concerning this clonotype: One end of the junction varies from germline; a read error may be responsible. J is TRBJ1-5 and V is TRBV27, with D unclear. Germline values: CDR1 MNHEY, CDR2 SMNVEV (reference sequence). The length of the CDR3 is 13 residues. CDR3 coding DNA: TGTGCCAGCAGTTTAAGTTTCAATCGGCCCCAGCATTTT. This gives the protein CASSLSFNRPQHF.

This clonotype was seen only a few times. A much larger clonotype is one base distant, so this may be a read error. The genes are TRBV4-3 and TRBJ2-5; 11 bases line up with TRBD2. The CDR3 is 17 amino acids. Per germline, CDR1 LGHNA and CDR2 YSLEER. J gave up 11 bases and V 2 bases, and 16 bases lay outside the gene matches. CDR3: CASSQLSGGALYNEQYF. CDR3 nucleotides: TGCGCCAGCAGCCAACTTAGCGGGGGGGCCTTATACAATGAGCAGTACTTC.

This clonotype appeared a few times. V gene TRBV6-6 combines with J gene TRBJ1-6; 7 bases line up with TRBD1. CDR3 length: 13 amino acids. Germline V gene data show CDR1 as MNHNY and CDR2 as SVGAGI (reference sequence). V lost 6 bases and J lost 10; bases outside the gene matches: 6. CDR3 bases: TGTGCCAGCAGCCCGGGACAGATATCACCCCTCCACTTT. This translates into CASSPGQISPLHF.

In regard to this clonotype: Germline is not matched at one junction end, which may reflect a read error. The chain recombines TRBV7-9 with TRBJ1-6; 11 bases agree with TRBD1. CDR3 length: 17 amino acids. CDR1 is SEHNR, CDR2 FQNEAQ, per germline (reference sequence). CDR3 DNA: TGTGCTAGCAGCCCACCGGGACAGGGGGTGACAAATTCACCCCTCCACTTT. The encoded protein is CASSPPGQGVTNSPLHF.

The sample holds many counts of this clonotype. The V and J genes are TRBV7-2 and TRBJ2-3; perhaps TRBD2 as D (6 bases). From germline, CDR1 is SGHTA and CDR2 FQGNSA. V was cut by 3 bases and J by 2 bases, with 12 bases left in between. The length of the CDR3 is 15 residues. DNA of the CDR3: TGTGCCAGCAGCTTGCGGCGGGGAACCACAGATACGCAGTATTTT. Translated, it gives CASSLRRGTTDTQYF.

Ten or more counts support this clonotype. This sequence joins TRBV27 and TRBJ1-2; D is possibly TRBD1 (5 bases). The ends were cut back, 0 bases at V and 1 base at J, with 12 bases in the middle. The germline V gene has CDR1 MNHEY and CDR2 SMNVEV (reference sequence). The CDR3 loop spans 16 amino acids. The CDR3 DNA is TGTGCCAGCAGTTTATCCCCGACAGCTAATAACTATGGCTACACCTTC. Translated, it gives CASSLSPTANNYGYTF.

This chain connects TRBV4-2 to TRBJ2-5, with TRBD1 as a possible D gene (6 bases). The CDR3 has 18 amino acids. With 6 bases removed from V and 3 bases from J, the gap between germline ends came to 26 bases. CDR1 LGHNA and CDR2 YNFKEQ come from the germline V gene. The CDR3 DNA is TGTGCCAGCAGTTACTCGATTGTGCAGGGGCGCGCTAAAGAGACCCAGTACTTC. Its translation is CASSYSIVQGRAKETQYF.

In the case of this clonotype: This may come from a read error, since a much larger clone is one base off. V is TRBV6-2 or TRBV6-3 and J is TRBJ2-4; perhaps TRBD1 as D (6 bases). V lost 6 bases and J 8 bases, leaving 17 bases between the germline ends. The germline gives CDR1 MNHEY, CDR2 SVGEGT. The CDR3 runs to 14 residues. The CDR3 nucleotides are TGTGCCAGCAGCCTCTCCAGGGGAAGGGACATTCAGTACTTC. The encoded protein is CASSLSRGRDIQYF.

The J gene is TRBJ2-2, the V gene TRBV6-1; D gene ambiguous. This CDR3 is built from 15 residues. Trimming pared 2 bases from V and 0 bases from J, leaving 7 bases between. Germline V CDR1 and CDR2: MNHNS, SASEGT. The CDR3 nucleotides read TGTGCCAGCAGTGAACTCCCCGCGAACACCGGGGAGCTGTTTTTT. It translates to CASSELPANTGELFF.

This clonotype was picked up many times. This sequence joins TRBV9 and TRBJ2-1; 9 bases line up with TRBD2. The V segment lost 0 bases and the J segment 0 bases; nucleotides outside the gene matches: 10. The CDR3 runs to 19 residues. Germline V gives CDR1 SGDLS, CDR2 YYNGEE. CDR3 sequence: CASSVGPAGGRSSYNEQFF. The CDR3 DNA is TGTGCCAGCAGCGTAGGTCCAGCGGGGGGCCGTAGCTCCTACAATGAGCAGTTCTTC.

Ten or more counts support this clonotype. The chain uses TRBV2 and TRBJ2-1, with TRBD2 matching over 8 bases. V was clipped by 10 bases and J by 8 bases; unmatched bases: 13. This CDR3 has 14 residues. Germline CDR1 SNHLY, CDR2 FYNNEI. This chain's CDR3 is CATGLAKFVDEQFF. In nucleotides, the CDR3 is TGTGCCACCGGACTAGCTAAGTTCGTCGATGAGCAGTTCTTC. Full variable domain (rest looked up from reference TRBV2 and TRBJ2-1): EPEVTQTPSHQVTQMGQEVILRCVPISNHLYFYWYRQILGQKVEFLVSFYNNEISEKSEIFDDQFSVERPDGSNFTLKIRSTKLEDSAMYFCATGLAKFVDEQFFGPGTRLTVL.

This clonotype was found many times. The chain is built from TRBV27 and TRBJ1-1; TRBD1 aligns across 9 bases. The CDR3 extends over 16 amino acids. Germline values: CDR1 MNHEY, CDR2 SMNVEV (reference sequence). V shed 5 bases and J 2 bases; nucleotides not matched to a gene: 9. CDR3 DNA sequence: TGTGCCAGCAGTCAGATGAGGACAGGGGCTAACACTGAAGCTTTCTTT. As protein: CASSQMRTGANTEAFF.

In its sample, this clonotype was seen a few times. This sequence joins TRBV9 and TRBJ2-2, with 9 nucleotides matching TRBD1. V trimming: 4 bases; J trimming: 5 bases; junction bases outside the gene matches: 9. The CDR3 contains 16 residues. The germline V gene has CDR1 SGDLS and CDR2 YYNGEE. CDR3 loop: CASSSTGTGRTGELFF. In DNA form, the CDR3 reads TGTGCCAGCAGCTCGACCGGGACAGGGCGGACCGGGGAGCTGTTTTTT.

This clonotype has only a few counts. This rearrangement joins TRBV20-1 to TRBJ2-2, with TRBD2 matching over 7 bases. V dropped 4 bases and J dropped 0; count of bases not matched to a gene: 2. The CDR3 has 14 amino acids. Germline V gene sequence: CDR1 DFQATT, CDR2 SNEGSKA (reference sequence). The CDR3 region is CSAISGTNTGELFF. The DNA of the CDR3 is TGCAGTGCTATCAGCGGGACGAACACCGGGGAGCTGTTTTTT.

This clonotype has a count of ten or more. The V gene is TRBV12-3 or TRBV12-4, the J gene TRBJ2-7; D might be TRBD1 or TRBD2, each matching 6 bases. The V and J ends lost 6 bases and 3 bases respectively, with 18 bases between them. The CDR3 is 15 residues long. The CDR3 bases are TGTGCCAGCAGGCCTTCGGCGGGACACCTCTACGAGCAGTACTTC. The encoded protein is CASRPSAGHLYEQYF.

This clonotype was observed many times. This chain links TRBV5-4 with TRBJ2-3; 8 bases agree with TRBD2. The CDR3 covers 16 residues. V was clipped by 2 bases and J by 3 bases; unmatched bases: 8. The germline V gene has CDR1 SGHNT and CDR2 YYREEE (reference sequence). This chain's CDR3 is CASSFSGGGWTDTQYF. For the CDR3, the DNA is TGTGCCAGCAGCTTCTCGGGCGGGGGGTGGACAGATACGCAGTATTTT.

As for this clonotype: At one end the junction does not follow the germline gene, possibly because of a read error. The chain couples TRBV5-1 to TRBJ2-1, with 10 positions matching TRBD1. Germline values: CDR1 SGHRS, CDR2 YFSETQ. The CDR3 extends over 18 amino acids. The CDR3 nucleotides read TGCACCAGCAGCTTGGCCTTTTCCGGGACAGGGGCCCGTGGGGAGCAGTTCTTC. Its protein is CTSSLAFSGTGARGEQFF.

The chain joins TRBV7-9 to TRBJ1-1; 7 nucleotides agree with TRBD1. Germline V gene lookup returns CDR1 SEHNR and CDR2 FQNEAQ (reference sequence). This CDR3 contains 15 residues. V gave up 5 bases and J gave up 6 bases; unmatched junction bases: 12. In DNA form, the CDR3 reads TGTGCCAGCAGCCTAAAGGGAGGGGGCCACGCTGAAGCTTTCTTT. Translation: CASSLKGGGHAEAFF.

There are many counts of this clonotype. The chain couples TRBV24-1 to TRBJ2-5; a possible D gene is TRBD1 (6 bases). Germline lookup yields CDR1 KGHDR and CDR2 SFDVKD. Trimming took 4 bases from V and 5 from J, leaving 13 bases between them. The CDR3 is 14 residues long. CDR3 protein: CATSEQTGKETQYF. CDR3 in DNA: TGTGCCACCAGTGAGCAAACAGGGAAGGAGACCCAGTACTTC.

The rearrangement uses TRBV7-3 and TRBJ2-2, with 7 bases aligning to TRBD2. The germline CDR1 and CDR2 sequences are SGHTA and FQGTGA. This CDR3 comprises 14 residues. The V gene end was trimmed by 5 bases and the J gene end by 6 bases; junction bases not matched to a gene: 6. For the CDR3, the DNA is TGTGCCAGCAGCGTCGGTCGGGGGGCCGGGGAGCTGTTTTTT. Protein product: CASSVGRGAGELFF.

Of note for this clonotype: This may be a read error: a much more frequent sequence differs by one nucleotide. This chain uses TRBV20-1 with TRBJ2-1; 7 bases line up with TRBD2. The V gene's germline CDR1 is DFQATT and CDR2 SNEGSKA (reference sequence). V gave up 1 base and J gave up 6 bases; unmatched junction bases: 3. The CDR3 loop spans 13 amino acids. CDR3 bases: TGCAGTGCTAGAGCGGGGGGTTGCAATGAGCAGTTCTTC. Residues: CSARAGGCNEQFF.

Points on this clonotype: A junction end diverges from the germline sequence, so it may reflect a read error. The V call is TRBV12-3 or TRBV12-4, the J call TRBJ1-6, with no clear D. This CDR3 contains 10 residues. The CDR3 reads CAPLGSPPHF. The DNA for the CDR3 is TGTGCCCCACTCGGGTCACCCCCCCACTTT.

There are many counts of this clonotype. V is TRBV5-1 and J is TRBJ2-7; the D gene is possibly TRBD1 (5 bases). This CDR3 has 16 amino acids. V dropped 0 bases and J dropped 1 base, with 14 bases sitting between them. Germline V CDR1 and CDR2: SGHRS, YFSETQ. The CDR3 DNA follows: TGCGCCAGCAGCTTGGGGTTGACAGTGAGGTCCTACGAGCAGTACTTC. Its translation: CASSLGLTVRSYEQYF.

The V call is TRBV19, the J call TRBJ2-2; TRBD1 is a possible D gene (6 bases). Germline V gives CDR1 LNHDA, CDR2 SQIVND (reference sequence). The CDR3 has 14 amino acids. The V gene lost 4 bases and the J gene lost 4 bases, with 10 bases spanning the gap. CDR3 in amino acids: CASSTGVITGELFF. CDR3 coding DNA: TGTGCCAGTAGTACAGGGGTCATCACCGGGGAGCTGTTTTTT.

This clonotype was seen more than once but under ten times. This chain connects TRBV4-3 to TRBJ2-5, with D uncertain. This CDR3 contains 14 residues. Trimming removed 4 bases at V and 2 bases at J, with 11 bases between. Looked up from germline, CDR1 is LGHNA and CDR2 is YSLEER. The CDR3: CASSPTGRQETQYF. The DNA for the CDR3 is TGCGCCAGCAGCCCAACCGGACGTCAAGAGACCCAGTACTTC.